Each of the 14 T cell receptor beta chains below was sequenced from the same sample in a study of T cell repertoires in cytomegalovirus infection (dated by TCRdb to between 2019 and 2020). Sequenced on an Illumina HiSeq 1500. TCRdb trimmed the raw reads at Q25, called clones with MiXCR and kept productive beta chains. Rows are combined by CDR3 protein, so each entry shows the most common genes and DNA. In this sample the table shows around 550,000 distinct CDR3 sequences, about a quarter of which occur a single time. The ten most abundant clones make up less than 15% of the sample. Sequencing was performed on PBMCs. The receptor source for this set is a human donor in good health (CMV status not recorded). Some clones in this sample may be carry-over from other donors' samples.

About this clonotype: A junction end diverges from the germline sequence, so it may reflect a read error. The J gene is TRBJ1-1, the V gene TRBV15; 7 nucleotides match TRBD1. CDR3 length: 15 residues. The germline V gene encodes CDR1 LNHNV and CDR2 YYDKDF (reference sequence). The CDR3: CATRRVRGVNTEAFF. CDR3 nucleotide sequence: TGTGCCACCAGGAGAGTCAGGGGGGTGAACACTGAAGCTTTCTTT.

This clonotype was seen only once. J is TRBJ2-1 and V is TRBV12-3 or TRBV12-4; D is possibly TRBD2 (6 bases). The CDR3 sequence is 15 residues long. Trimming took off 7 bases at V and 4 bases at J, with 17 bases between the two ends. The CDR3 DNA is TGTGCCAGCACTCTAATCCGGGACTCTTACAATGAGCAGTTCTTC. Translation: CASTLIRDSYNEQFF.

This clonotype was recorded at least ten times. The chain carries TRBV7-2 and TRBJ2-1, with TRBD2 matching 8 bases. V trimming: 2 bases; J trimming: 5 bases; junction bases outside the gene matches: 5. Germline values: CDR1 SGHTA, CDR2 FQGNSA. This CDR3 has 15 amino acids. DNA of the CDR3: TGTGCCAGCAGCTTATGGCGGGAGGAGGACAATGAGCAGTTCTTC. Amino acids: CASSLWREEDNEQFF.

The chain uses TRBV7-9 and TRBJ1-2; the D is unclear. The CDR3 runs 14 residues. From germline, CDR1 is SEHNR and CDR2 FQNEAQ (reference sequence). V lost 5 bases, J lost 4 bases, and 14 bases lay in between. The chain's CDR3 is CASSQSQLFYGYTF. Here the CDR3 DNA reads TGTGCCAGCAGCCAGAGCCAGTTATTCTATGGCTACACCTTC.

This clonotype came up many times. The gene calls are TRBV6-2 or TRBV6-3 and TRBJ2-1, with TRBD2 identical over 7 bases. CDR1 and CDR2 (germline): MNHEY, SVGEGT. The CDR3 covers 15 residues. The V gene end was trimmed by 8 bases and the J gene end by 6 bases; junction bases not matched to a gene: 13. CDR3 loop: CASGGGIGTFNEQFF. The CDR3 bases are TGTGCCAGCGGGGGGGGGATCGGAACCTTCAATGAGCAGTTCTTC.

This clonotype was found many times. The V and J genes are TRBV6-1 and TRBJ2-7; TRBD1 agrees at 9 bases. This CDR3 has 15 amino acids. The V and J ends lost 5 bases and 2 bases, in that order; junction bases with no gene match: 7. Germline V CDR1 and CDR2: MNHNS, SASEGT. The CDR3 is CASSSMGTGPYEQYV. In DNA, the CDR3 is TGTGCCAGCAGTTCCATGGGGACAGGGCCCTACGAGCAGTACGTC.

The chain recombines TRBV20-1 with TRBJ1-4; D is undetermined. Trimming took off 3 bases at V and 3 bases at J, with 8 bases between the two ends. This CDR3 is built from 13 residues. Per germline, CDR1 DFQATT and CDR2 SNEGSKA (reference sequence). DNA of the CDR3: TGCAGTGCTAGTCAGGAAGCTAATGAAAAACTGTTTTTT. This codes for CSASQEANEKLFF.

This clonotype was seen repeatedly, ten times or more. V usage is TRBV7-2 and J usage is TRBJ1-4; 7 nucleotides agree with TRBD1. V lost 5 bases and J lost 8; bases outside the gene matches: 11. Germline V lookup: CDR1 SGHTA, CDR2 FQGNSA. The CDR3 totals 15 residues. The CDR3 region has the DNA TGTGCCAGCAGCGCCCAACAGGGGTATGGCGAAAAACTGTTTTTT. The encoded protein is CASSAQQGYGEKLFF. Variable domain in full (rest from reference TRBV7-2 and TRBJ1-4): GAGVSQSPSNKVTEKGKDVELRCDPISGHTALYWYRQSLGQGLEFLIYFQGNSAPDKSGLPSDRFSAERTGGSVSTLTIQRTQQEDSAVYLCASSAQQGYGEKLFFGSGTQLSVL.

At least ten counts were recorded for this clonotype. The rearrangement uses TRBV7-8 and TRBJ2-2, with D perhaps TRBD2 (5 bases). The V gene's germline CDR1 is SGHVS and CDR2 FQNEAQ. With 2 bases removed from V and 0 bases from J, the gap between germline ends came to 16 bases. There are 18 residues in the CDR3. The CDR3 sequence: CASSLYVARSANTGELFF. DNA for the CDR3: TGTGCCAGCAGCTTATACGTAGCGCGCTCTGCGAACACCGGGGAGCTGTTTTTT.

This clonotype was seen a handful of times. The genes are TRBV2 and TRBJ2-1, with D possibly TRBD1 on 6 matching bases. The CDR3 is 14 amino acids. Trimming took 11 bases from V and 9 from J, leaving 23 bases between them. The germline CDR1 and CDR2 sequences are SNHLY and FYNNEI. The CDR3 DNA sequence: TGTGCCGGAAGAGGGACAAACCAATGGGCTGAGCAGTTCTTC. It yields the protein CAGRGTNQWAEQFF.

This clonotype was observed a few times. V is TRBV5-4 and J is TRBJ2-1, with D maybe TRBD2 (5 bases). V dropped 2 bases and J dropped 4 bases, with 13 bases sitting between them. The CDR3 is 15 amino acids. CDR1 SGHNT and CDR2 YYREEE come from the germline V gene (reference sequence). The CDR3 loop reads CASSLERESYNEQFF. The CDR3 region has the DNA TGTGCCAGCAGCTTAGAACGGGAATCTTACAATGAGCAGTTCTTC.

The table lists this clonotype with many counts. The gene calls are TRBV7-2 and TRBJ2-4, with D maybe TRBD2 (5 bases). The germline V gene encodes CDR1 SGHTA and CDR2 FQGNSA. The CDR3 loop spans 14 amino acids. The V end lost 8 bases, the J end lost 9 bases, and 20 bases lay between the germline ends. In nucleotides, the CDR3 is TGTGCCAGCCGCGGGCCGGGTGGCTTTAGCATTCAGTACTTC. This sequence encodes CASRGPGGFSIQYF.

This clonotype was recorded a few times. V is TRBV10-3 and J is TRBJ1-5, with TRBD1 as a possible D gene (5 bases). V was shortened by 9 bases and J by 5 bases, with 14 bases between the two germline ends. The CDR3 is 13 amino acids. The germline V gene has CDR1 ENHRY and CDR2 SYGVKD. Written as DNA, the CDR3 is TGTGCCATGGCCGCGGGGGAGGATCAGCCCCAGCATTTT. Protein product: CAMAAGEDQPQHF.

The chain uses TRBV9 and TRBJ1-2; TRBD1 matches 9 bases. This CDR3 contains 16 residues. Germline lookup yields CDR1 SGDLS and CDR2 YYNGEE. V was pared by 1 base and J by 2 bases, with 6 bases of the junction left unmatched. The CDR3 DNA reads as TGTGCCAGCAGCGTAAGAGGGGACAGGGCGAACTATGGCTACACCTTC. Translation gives CASSVRGDRANYGYTF.